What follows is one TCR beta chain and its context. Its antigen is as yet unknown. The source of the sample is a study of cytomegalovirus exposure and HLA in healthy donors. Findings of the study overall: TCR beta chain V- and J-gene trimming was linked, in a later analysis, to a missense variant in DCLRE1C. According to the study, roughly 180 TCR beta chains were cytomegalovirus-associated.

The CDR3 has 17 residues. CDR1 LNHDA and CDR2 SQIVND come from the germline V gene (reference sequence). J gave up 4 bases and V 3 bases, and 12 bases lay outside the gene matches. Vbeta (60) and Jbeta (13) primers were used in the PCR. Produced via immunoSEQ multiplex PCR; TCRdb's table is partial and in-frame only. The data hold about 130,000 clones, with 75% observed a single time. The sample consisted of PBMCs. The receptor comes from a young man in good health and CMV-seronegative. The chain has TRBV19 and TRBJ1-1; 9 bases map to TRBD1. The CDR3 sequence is CASSIGIGTGRGTEAFF. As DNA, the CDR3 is TGTGCCAGTAGTATCGGGATTGGGACAGGGAGGGGCACTGAAGCTTTCTTT.